The subject of this entry is one T cell receptor beta chain. Its antigen is currently unknown. The data were produced by immunoSEQ multiplex PCR, yet TCRdb's version contains in-frame clones alone and is incomplete. The data hold around 48,000 clones, with about 85% observed a single time. This sample is drawn from a study of OX40 agonist ivuxolimab in advanced cancers. Study information: Patients' therapy was ivuxolimab, an antibody that acts as an agonist of OX40 (CD134). The dose-escalation cohort was around 83% male, with a mean age of approximately 62 years, ranging roughly 20 to 90.

Study-wide results and limits: More expanded clones were found, on average, in CD8+ than in CD4+ T cells.

Material: CD4+ or CD8+ T cells sorted from blood, obtained in a trial of the OX40 agonist ivuxolimab. This clonotype was sampled from an adult with an advanced solid tumor such as melanoma, head and neck, liver or kidney cancer.

The DNA for the CDR3 is TGCGCCAGCAGCTTGGGTAGTGGCGATAGGACTGAAGCTTTCTTT. Translation: CASSLGSGDRTEAFF. The chain uses TRBV5-1 and TRBJ1-1; D ambiguous. Trimming stripped 0 bases from V and 5 bases from J, with 14 bases between. Germline CDR1 SGHRS, CDR2 YFSETQ. The CDR3 extends over 15 amino acids.